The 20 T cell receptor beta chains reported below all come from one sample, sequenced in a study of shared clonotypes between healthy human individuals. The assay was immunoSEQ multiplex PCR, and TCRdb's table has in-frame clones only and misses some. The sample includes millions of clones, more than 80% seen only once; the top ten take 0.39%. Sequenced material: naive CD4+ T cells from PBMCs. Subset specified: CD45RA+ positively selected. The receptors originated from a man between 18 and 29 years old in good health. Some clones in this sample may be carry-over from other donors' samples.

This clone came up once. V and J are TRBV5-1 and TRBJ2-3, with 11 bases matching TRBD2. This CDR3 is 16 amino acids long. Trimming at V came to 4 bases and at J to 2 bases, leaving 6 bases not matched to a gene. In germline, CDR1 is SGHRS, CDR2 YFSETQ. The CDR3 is CASSRGTSGITDTQYF. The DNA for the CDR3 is TGCGCCAGCAGCCGGGGGACTAGCGGTATCACAGATACGCAGTATTTT.

The CDR3 loop is CASKGGNVHNEKLFF. The CDR3 coding sequence is TGTGCCAGTAAGGGTGGAAACGTACATAATGAAAAACTGTTTTTT. The rearrangement links TRBV19 to TRBJ1-4; D remains ambiguous. Germline V CDR1 and CDR2: LNHDA, SQIVND (reference sequence). This CDR3 spans 15 amino acids. With 7 bases removed from V and 4 bases from J, the gap between germline ends came to 16 bases.

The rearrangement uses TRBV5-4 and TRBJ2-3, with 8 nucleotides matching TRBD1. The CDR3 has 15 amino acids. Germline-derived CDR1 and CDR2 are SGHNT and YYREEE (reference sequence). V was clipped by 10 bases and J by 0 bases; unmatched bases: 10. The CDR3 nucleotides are TGTGCCGTTTCCCAGGGGGCCTTTAGCACAGATACGCAGTATTTT. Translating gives CAVSQGAFSTDTQYF.

The CDR3 coding sequence is TGTGCCAGCAGCTTTGCAGGGAGCGCTGAAGCTTTCTTT. Encoded protein: CASSFAGSAEAFF. The genes are TRBV7-6 and TRBJ1-1, with D possibly TRBD1 on 5 matching bases. CDR1 is SGHVS and CDR2 is FNYEAQ in the germline V gene. The CDR3 is 13 residues long. V lost 3 bases and J 6 bases, leaving 11 bases between the germline ends.

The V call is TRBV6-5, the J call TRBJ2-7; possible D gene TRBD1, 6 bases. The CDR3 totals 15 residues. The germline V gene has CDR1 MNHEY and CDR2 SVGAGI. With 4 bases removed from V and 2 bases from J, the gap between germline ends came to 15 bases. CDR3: CASSSRGTGTYEQYF. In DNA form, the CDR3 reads TGTGCCAGCAGTTCCCGAGGCACAGGGACCTACGAGCAGTACTTC.

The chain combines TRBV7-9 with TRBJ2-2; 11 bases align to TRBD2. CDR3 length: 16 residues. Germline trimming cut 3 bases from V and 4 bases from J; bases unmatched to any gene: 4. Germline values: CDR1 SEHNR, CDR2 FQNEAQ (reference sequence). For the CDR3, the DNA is TGTGCCAGCAGCTTTCTAGCGGGAGGAGGCACCGGGGAGCTGTTTTTT. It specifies CASSFLAGGGTGELFF.

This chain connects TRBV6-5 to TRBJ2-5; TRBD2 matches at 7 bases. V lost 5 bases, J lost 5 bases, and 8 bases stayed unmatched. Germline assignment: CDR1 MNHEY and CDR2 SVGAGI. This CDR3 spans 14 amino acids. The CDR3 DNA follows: TGTGCCAGCAGTCAGGACACCGGGGGGGAGACCCAGTACTTC. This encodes CASSQDTGGETQYF.

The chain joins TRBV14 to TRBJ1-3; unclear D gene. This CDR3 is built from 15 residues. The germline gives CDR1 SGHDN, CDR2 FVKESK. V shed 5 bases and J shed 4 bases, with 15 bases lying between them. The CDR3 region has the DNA TGTGCCAGCAGCGGGTTTAACGAAGGAGGAAACACCATATATTTT. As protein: CASSGFNEGGNTIYF.

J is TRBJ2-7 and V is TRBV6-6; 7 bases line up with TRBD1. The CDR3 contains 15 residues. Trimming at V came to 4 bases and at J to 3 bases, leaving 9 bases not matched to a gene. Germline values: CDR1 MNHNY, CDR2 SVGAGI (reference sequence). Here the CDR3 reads CASSSTWTGGYEQYF. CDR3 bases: TGTGCCAGCAGTTCAACATGGACAGGTGGCTACGAGCAGTACTTC.

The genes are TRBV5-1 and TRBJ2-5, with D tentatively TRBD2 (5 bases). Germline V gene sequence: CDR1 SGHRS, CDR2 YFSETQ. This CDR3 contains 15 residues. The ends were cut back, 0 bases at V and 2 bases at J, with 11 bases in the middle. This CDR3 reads CASSLARGRQETQYF. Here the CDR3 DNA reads TGCGCCAGCAGCTTGGCCCGAGGGCGACAAGAGACCCAGTACTTC.

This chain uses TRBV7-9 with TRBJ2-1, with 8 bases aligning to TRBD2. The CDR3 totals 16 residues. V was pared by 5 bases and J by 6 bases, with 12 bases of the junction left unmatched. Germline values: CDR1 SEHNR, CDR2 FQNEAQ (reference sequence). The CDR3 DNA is TGTGCCAGCAGCCCCCCCGGGACTAGAGGGTCCAATGAGCAGTTCTTC. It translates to CASSPPGTRGSNEQFF. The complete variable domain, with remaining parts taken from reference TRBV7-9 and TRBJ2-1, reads DTGVSQNPRHKITKRGQNVTFRCDPISEHNRLYWYRQTLGQGPEFLTYFQNEAQLEKSRLLSDRFSAERPKGSFSTLEIQRTEQGDSAMYLCASSPPGTRGSNEQFFGPGTRLTVL.

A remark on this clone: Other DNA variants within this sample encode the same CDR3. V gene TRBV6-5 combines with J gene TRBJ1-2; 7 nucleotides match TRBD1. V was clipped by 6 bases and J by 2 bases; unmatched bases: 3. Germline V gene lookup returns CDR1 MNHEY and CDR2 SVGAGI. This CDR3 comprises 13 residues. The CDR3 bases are TGTGCCAGCAGCCCACAGGGGAACTATGGCTACACCTTC. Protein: CASSPQGNYGYTF.

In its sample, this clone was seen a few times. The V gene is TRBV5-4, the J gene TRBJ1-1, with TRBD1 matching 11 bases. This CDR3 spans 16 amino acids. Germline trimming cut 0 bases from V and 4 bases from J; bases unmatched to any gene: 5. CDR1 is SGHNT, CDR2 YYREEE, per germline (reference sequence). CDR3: CASSLVPGQGGTEAFF. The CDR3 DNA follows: TGTGCCAGCAGCTTGGTCCCGGGACAGGGGGGCACTGAAGCTTTCTTT.

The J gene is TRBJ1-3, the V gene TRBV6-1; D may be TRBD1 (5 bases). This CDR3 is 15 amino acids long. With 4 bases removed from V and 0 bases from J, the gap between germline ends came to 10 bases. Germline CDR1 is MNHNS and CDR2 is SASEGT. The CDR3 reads CASSALGTSGNTIYF. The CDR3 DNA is TGTGCCAGCAGTGCTCTGGGGACCTCTGGAAACACCATATATTTT.

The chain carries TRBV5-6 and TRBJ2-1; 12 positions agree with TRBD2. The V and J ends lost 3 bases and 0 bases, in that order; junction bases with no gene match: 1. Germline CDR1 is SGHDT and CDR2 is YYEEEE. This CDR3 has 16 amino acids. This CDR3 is CASSSTSGSSYNEQFF. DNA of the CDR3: TGTGCCAGCAGCTCGACTAGCGGGAGCTCCTACAATGAGCAGTTCTTC.

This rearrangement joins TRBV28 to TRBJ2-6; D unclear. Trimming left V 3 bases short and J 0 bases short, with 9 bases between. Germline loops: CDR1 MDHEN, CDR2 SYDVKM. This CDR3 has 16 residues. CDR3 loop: CASSLGSSSGANVLTF. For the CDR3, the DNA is TGTGCCAGCAGTTTGGGCAGCTCCTCTGGGGCCAACGTCCTGACTTTC. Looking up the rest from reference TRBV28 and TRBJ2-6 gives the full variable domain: DVKVTQSSRYLVKRTGEKVFLECVQDMDHENMFWYRQDPGLGLRLIYFSYDVKMKEKGDIPEGYSVSREKKERFSLILESASTNQTSMYLCASSLGSSSGANVLTFGAGSRLTVL.

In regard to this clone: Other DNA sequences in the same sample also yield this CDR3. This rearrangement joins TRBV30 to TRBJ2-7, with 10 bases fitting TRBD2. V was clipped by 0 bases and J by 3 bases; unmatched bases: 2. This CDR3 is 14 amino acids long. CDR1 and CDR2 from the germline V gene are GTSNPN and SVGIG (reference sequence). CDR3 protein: CAWSVLAGDYEQYF. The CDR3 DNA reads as TGTGCCTGGAGTGTCCTAGCGGGAGACTACGAGCAGTACTTC.

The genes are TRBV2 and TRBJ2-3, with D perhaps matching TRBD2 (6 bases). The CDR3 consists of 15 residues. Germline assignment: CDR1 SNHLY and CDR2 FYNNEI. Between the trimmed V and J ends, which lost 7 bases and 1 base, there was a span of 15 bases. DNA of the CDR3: TGTGCCAGCAAAAGGGCGGGATCTCGCACAGATACGCAGTATTTT. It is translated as CASKRAGSRTDTQYF.

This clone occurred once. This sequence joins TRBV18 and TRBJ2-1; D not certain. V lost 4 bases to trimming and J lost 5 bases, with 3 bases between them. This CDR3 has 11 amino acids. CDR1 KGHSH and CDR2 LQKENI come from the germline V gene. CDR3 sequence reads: CASSLDNEQFF. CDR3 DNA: TGTGCCAGCTCACTGGACAATGAGCAGTTCTTC.

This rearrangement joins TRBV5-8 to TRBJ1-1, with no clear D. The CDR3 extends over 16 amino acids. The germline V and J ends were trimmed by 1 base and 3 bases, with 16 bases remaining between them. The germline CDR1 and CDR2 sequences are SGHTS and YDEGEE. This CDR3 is CASSLQQIFRYTEAFF. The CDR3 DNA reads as TGTGCCAGCAGCTTGCAACAGATCTTTCGTTACACTGAAGCTTTCTTT.